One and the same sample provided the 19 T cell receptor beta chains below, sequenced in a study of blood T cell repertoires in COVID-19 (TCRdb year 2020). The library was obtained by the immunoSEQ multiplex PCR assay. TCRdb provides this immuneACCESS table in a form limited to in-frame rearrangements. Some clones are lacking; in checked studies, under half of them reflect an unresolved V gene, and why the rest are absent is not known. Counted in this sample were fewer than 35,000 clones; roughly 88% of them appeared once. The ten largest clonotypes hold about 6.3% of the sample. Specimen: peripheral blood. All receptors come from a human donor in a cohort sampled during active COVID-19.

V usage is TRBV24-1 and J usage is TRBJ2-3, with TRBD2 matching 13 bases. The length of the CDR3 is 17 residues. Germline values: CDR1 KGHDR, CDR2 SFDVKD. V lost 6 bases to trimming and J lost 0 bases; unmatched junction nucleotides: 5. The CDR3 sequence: CATSLGLAGSSTDTQYF. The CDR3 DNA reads TGTGCCACCAGTTTGGGACTAGCGGGATCTAGCACAGATACGCAGTATTTT.

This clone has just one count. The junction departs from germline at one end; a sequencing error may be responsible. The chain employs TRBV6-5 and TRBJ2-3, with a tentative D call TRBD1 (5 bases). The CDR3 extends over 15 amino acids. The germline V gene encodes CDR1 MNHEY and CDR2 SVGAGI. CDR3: CASSQGSPATNTQYF. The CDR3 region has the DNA TGTGCCAGCAGTCAGGGTTCCCCCGCCACAAATACGCAGTATTTT.

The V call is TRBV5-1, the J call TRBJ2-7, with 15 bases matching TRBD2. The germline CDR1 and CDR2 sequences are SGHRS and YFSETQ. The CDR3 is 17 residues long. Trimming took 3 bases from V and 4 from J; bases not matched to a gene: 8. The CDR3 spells CASSSIPGLAGGYEQYF. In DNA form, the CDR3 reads TGCGCCAGCAGCTCCATCCCGGGACTAGCGGGGGGATACGAGCAGTACTTC.

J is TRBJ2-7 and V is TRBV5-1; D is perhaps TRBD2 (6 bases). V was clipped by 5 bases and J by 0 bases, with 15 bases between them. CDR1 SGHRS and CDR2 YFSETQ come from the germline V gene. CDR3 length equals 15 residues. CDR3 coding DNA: TGCGCCAGCAGTCCTAATAGCGGTCCCTCCTACGAGCAGTACTTC. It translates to CASSPNSGPSYEQYF.

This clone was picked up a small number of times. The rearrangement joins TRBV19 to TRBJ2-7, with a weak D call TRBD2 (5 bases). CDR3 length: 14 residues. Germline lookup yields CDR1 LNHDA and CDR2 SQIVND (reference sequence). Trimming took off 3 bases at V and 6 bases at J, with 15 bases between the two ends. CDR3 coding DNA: TGTGCCAGTAGTATGAGGGCGCCAGGATCCGAGCAGTACTTC. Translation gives CASSMRAPGSEQYF.

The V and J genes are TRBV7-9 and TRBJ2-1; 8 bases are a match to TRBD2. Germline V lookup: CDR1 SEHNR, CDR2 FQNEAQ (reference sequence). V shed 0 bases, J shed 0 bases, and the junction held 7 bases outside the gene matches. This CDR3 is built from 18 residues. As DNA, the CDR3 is TGTGCCAGCAGCTTAGCCCTCCGAACTAGCGGCTCCTACAATGAGCAGTTCTTC. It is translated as CASSLALRTSGSYNEQFF.

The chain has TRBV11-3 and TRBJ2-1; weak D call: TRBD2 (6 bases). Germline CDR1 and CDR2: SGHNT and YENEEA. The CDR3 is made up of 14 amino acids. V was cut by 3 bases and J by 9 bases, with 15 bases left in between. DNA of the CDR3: TGTGCCAGCAGCTTGGGGCGGGAAAGGAGTGAGCAGTTCTTC. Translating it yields CASSLGRERSEQFF.

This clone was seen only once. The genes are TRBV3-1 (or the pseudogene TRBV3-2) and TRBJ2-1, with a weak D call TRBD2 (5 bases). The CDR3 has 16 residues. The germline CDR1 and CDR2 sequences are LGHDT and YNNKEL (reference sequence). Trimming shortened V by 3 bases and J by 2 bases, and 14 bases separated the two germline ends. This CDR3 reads CASSHIPGEPYNEQFF. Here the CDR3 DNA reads TGTGCCAGCAGCCATATCCCCGGGGAACCCTACAATGAGCAGTTCTTC.

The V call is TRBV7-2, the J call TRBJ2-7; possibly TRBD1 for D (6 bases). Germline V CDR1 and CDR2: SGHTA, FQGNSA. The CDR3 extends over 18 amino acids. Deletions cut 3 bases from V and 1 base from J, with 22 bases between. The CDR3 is CASSLQGQGSPSSYEQYF. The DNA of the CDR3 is TGTGCCAGCAGCTTGCAGGGGCAGGGGAGCCCTTCTTCCTACGAGCAGTACTTC.

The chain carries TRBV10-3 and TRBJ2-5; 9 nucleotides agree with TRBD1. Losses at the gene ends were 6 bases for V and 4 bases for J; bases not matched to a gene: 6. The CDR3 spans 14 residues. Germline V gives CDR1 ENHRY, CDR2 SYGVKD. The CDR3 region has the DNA TGTGCCATCAGCGGGACAGGGTGGTCAGAGACCCAGTACTTC. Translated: CAISGTGWSETQYF.

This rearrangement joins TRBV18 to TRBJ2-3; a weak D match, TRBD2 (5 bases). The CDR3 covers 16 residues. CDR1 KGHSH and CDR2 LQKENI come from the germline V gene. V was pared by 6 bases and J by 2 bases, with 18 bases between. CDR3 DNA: TGTGCCAGCTCCCTAGAGGGAGAGGGTTACACAGATACGCAGTATTTT. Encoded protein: CASSLEGEGYTDTQYF.

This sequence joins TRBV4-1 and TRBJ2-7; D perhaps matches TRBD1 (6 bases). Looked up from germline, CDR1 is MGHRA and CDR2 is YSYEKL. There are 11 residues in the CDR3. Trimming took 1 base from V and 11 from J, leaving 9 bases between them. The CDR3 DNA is TGCGCCAGCAGCCAAGGTAGGGGGAAGTACTTC. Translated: CASSQGRGKYF.

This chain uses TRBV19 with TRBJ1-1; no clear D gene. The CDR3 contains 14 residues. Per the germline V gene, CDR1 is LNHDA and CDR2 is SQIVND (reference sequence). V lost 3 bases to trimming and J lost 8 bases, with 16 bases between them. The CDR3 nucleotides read TGTGCCAGTAGTATCGGAAGGAGTATAGAAGAAGCTTTCTTT. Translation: CASSIGRSIEEAFF.

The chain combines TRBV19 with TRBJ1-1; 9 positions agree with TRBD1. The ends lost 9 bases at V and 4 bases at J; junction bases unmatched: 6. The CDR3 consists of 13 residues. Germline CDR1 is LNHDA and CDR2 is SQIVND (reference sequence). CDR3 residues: CARYLDRGTEAFF. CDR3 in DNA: TGTGCCAGGTATTTGGACAGGGGCACTGAAGCTTTCTTT.

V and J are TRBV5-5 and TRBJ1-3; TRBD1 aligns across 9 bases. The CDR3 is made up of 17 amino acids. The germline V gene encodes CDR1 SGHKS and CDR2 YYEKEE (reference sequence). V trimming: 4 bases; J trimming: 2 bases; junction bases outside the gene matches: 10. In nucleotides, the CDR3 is TGTGCCAGCAGCACTCTTCCGGGACAGGGCACTGGAAACACCATATATTTT. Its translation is CASSTLPGQGTGNTIYF.

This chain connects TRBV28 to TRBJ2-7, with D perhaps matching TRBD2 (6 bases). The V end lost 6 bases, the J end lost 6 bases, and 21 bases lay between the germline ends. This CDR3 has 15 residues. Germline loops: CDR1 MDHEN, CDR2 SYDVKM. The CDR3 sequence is CASRRRLRLVSEQYF. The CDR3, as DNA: TGTGCCAGCAGGCGCCGTTTGAGACTAGTTAGCGAGCAGTACTTC.

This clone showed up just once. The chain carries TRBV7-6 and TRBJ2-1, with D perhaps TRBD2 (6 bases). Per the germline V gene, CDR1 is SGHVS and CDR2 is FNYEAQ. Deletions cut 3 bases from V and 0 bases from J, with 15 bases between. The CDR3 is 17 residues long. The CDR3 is CASSFRDSRSSYNEQFF. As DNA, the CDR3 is TGTGCCAGCAGCTTTCGGGACTCCCGGAGCTCCTACAATGAGCAGTTCTTC.

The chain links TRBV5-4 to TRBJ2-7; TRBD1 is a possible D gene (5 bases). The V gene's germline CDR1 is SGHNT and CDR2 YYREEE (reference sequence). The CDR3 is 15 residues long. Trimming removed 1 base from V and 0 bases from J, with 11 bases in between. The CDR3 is CASSLLAGNSYEQYF. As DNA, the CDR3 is TGTGCCAGCAGCTTGTTGGCAGGGAACTCCTACGAGCAGTACTTC.

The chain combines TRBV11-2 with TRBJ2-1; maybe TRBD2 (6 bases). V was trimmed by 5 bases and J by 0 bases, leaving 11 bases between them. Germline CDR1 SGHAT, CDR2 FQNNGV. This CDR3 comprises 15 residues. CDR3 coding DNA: TGTGCCAGCAGCCTAGGGACTCCCTCCTACAATGAGCAGTTCTTC. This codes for CASSLGTPSYNEQFF.